This is a list of T cell receptor beta chains from one sample in a study of vaccination and CD4 T cells after COVID-19. Each CDR3 protein is one row after TCRdb ran MiXCR on the PCR reads. Of 24,000 or so distinct CDR3 sequences listed, roughly 42% are singletons. These TCRs' antigens remain unknown. The sequenced sample consisted of CD4+ T cells from blood, cultured in vitro. These TCRs come from a human donor who had recovered from COVID-19. The CDR3 runs from the conserved cysteine through the conserved F or W. Each record gives: clone size, D gene, V gene, J gene, CDR3 protein, CDR3 DNA. A D gene is named only where the DNA matches it firmly. Not every row has a clone size; where given, it reads once, few, many or a size class.

>few|TRBD2|TRBV24-1|TRBJ2-3
CATSMERGSLGTQYF
TGTGCCACCAGTATGGAGCGGGGGAGTCTAGGTACGCAGTATTTT
>few|TRBD1|TRBV11-3|TRBJ2-7
CASSLPGQGEEQYF
TGTGCCAGCAGCTTACCGGGACAGGGTGAGGAGCAGTACTTC
>few|.|TRBV4-2|TRBJ2-3
CASSQGVADSTDTQYF
TGTGCCAGCAGCCAAGGGGTGGCGGACTCGACAGATACGCAGTATTTT
>.|TRBD1|TRBV29-1|TRBJ2-1
CSVGHLDRMLGNEQFF
TGCAGCGTGGGACACTTGGACAGGATGTTGGGCAATGAGCAGTTCTTC
>.|.|TRBV6-1|TRBJ2-3
CASSTTLDTQYF
TGTGCCAGCAGCACAACCTTAGATACGCAGTATTTT
>few|.|TRBV6-1|TRBJ1-5
CASSIDSNQPQHF
TGTGCCAGCTCGATAGATAGCAATCAGCCCCAGCATTTT
>.|.|TRBV20-1|TRBJ2-7
CSARPAPGGSYEQYF
TGCAGTGCTAGACCGGCCCCCGGGGGCTCCTACGAGCAGTACTTC
>.|.|TRBV10-3|TRBJ2-7
CAISVGYEQYF
TGTGCCATCAGTGTGGGCTACGAGCAGTACTTC
>.|.|TRBV20-1|TRBJ1-4
CSASPGLWEKLFF
TGCAGTGCTAGTCCAGGGCTATGGGAAAAACTGTTTTTT
>.|.|TRBV20-1|TRBJ2-5
CSAPPRETQYF
TGCAGTGCCCCCCCCCGGGAGACCCAGTACTTC
>few|.|TRBV5-1|TRBJ2-5
CASSSEGGNQETQYF
TGCGCCAGCAGCTCAGAGGGGGGGAACCAAGAGACCCAGTACTTC
>.|TRBD2|TRBV7-3|TRBJ2-2
CASSSSGTRANTGELFF
TGTGCCAGCAGCTCTTCCGGGACTAGGGCGAACACCGGGGAGCTGTTTTTT
>few|.|TRBV7-2|TRBJ1-2
CASSLEGVARYTF
TGTGCCAGCAGCTTAGAGGGGGTAGCTCGCTACACCTTC
>once|.|TRBV12-3/TRBV12-4|TRBJ2-7
CASSLGYEQYF
TGTGCCAGCAGTTTAGGATACGAGCAGTACTTC
>.|.|TRBV28|TRBJ1-2
CASSLWSVTAEDYTF
TGTGCCAGCAGTTTATGGAGTGTGACAGCCGAAGACTACACCTTC
>few|.|TRBV24-1|TRBJ2-3
CATSDTGPYTDTQYF
TGTGCCACGAGTGATACAGGGCCCTACACAGATACGCAGTATTTT
>.|.|TRBV19|TRBJ2-4
CASSIGGAGPQYF
TGTGCCAGTAGTATAGGGGGCGCAGGGCCTCAGTACTTC
>.|.|TRBV28|TRBJ1-5
CASSLSQNNQPQHF
TGTGCCAGCAGTTTAAGCCAAAACAATCAGCCCCAGCATTTT
>.|.|TRBV5-6|TRBJ2-7
CASSIGPVSRSEQYF
TGTGCCAGCAGCATAGGGCCTGTAAGTCGCTCCGAGCAGTACTTC
>few|.|TRBV7-3|TRBJ1-6
CASSPSVNSPLHF
TGTGCCAGCAGCCCTTCAGTTAATTCACCCCTCCACTTT
>few|.|TRBV10-1|TRBJ1-1
CASSEMGAANTEAFF
TGCGCCAGCAGTGAGATGGGGGCGGCGAACACTGAAGCTTTCTTT
>.|TRBD1|TRBV20-1|TRBJ2-1
CSAPNRGYNEQFF
TGCAGTGCCCCGAACAGGGGTTACAATGAGCAGTTCTTC
>.|.|TRBV15|TRBJ2-5
CATSRTGTVRQETQYF
TGTGCCACCAGCAGAACCGGGACTGTGCGACAAGAGACCCAGTACTTC
>few|.|TRBV19|TRBJ2-1
CASSILLAPYNEQFF
TGTGCCAGTAGTATACTACTAGCTCCCTACAATGAGCAGTTCTTC
>.|TRBD1|TRBV27|TRBJ2-5
CASSLNTGGRETQYF
TGTGCCAGCAGTTTAAATACAGGGGGCAGGGAGACCCAGTACTTC
>.|.|TRBV20-1|TRBJ2-5
CSAGVETQYF
TGCAGTGCTGGGGTGGAGACCCAGTACTTC
>.|.|TRBV28|TRBJ2-3
CASVPGPTDTQYF
TGTGCCAGCGTACCGGGTCCCACAGATACGCAGTATTTT
>.|.|TRBV15|TRBJ2-5
CATSRETRTQYF
TGTGCCACCAGCAGAGAGACTAGGACCCAGTACTTC
>.|.|TRBV20-1|TRBJ2-4
CSLQGAKNIQYF
TGCAGCCTCCAGGGTGCCAAAAACATTCAGTACTTC
>.|.|TRBV5-3|TRBJ2-3
CASSGDLTDTQYF
TGTGCCAGCTCAGGGGACCTCACAGATACGCAGTATTTT
>few|.|TRBV6-5|TRBJ2-3
CASSSGDTQTTQYF
TGTGCCAGCAGTTCCGGGGATACACAGACTACGCAGTATTTT
>few|.|TRBV25-1|TRBJ2-3
CASSGGLTTPDTQYF
TGTGCCAGCAGTGGTGGACTGACAACACCAGATACGCAGTATTTT
>few|TRBD1|TRBV6-1|TRBJ1-1
CASSATGGDTEAFF
TGTGCCAGCAGTGCGACAGGGGGGGACACTGAAGCTTTCTTT
>few|.|TRBV4-2|TRBJ2-6
CASSQSLGSGANVLTF
TGTGCCAGCAGCCAGTCTCTAGGCTCTGGGGCCAACGTCCTGACTTTC
>.|TRBD1|TRBV20-1|TRBJ2-7
CSAPGQSSYEQYF
TGCAGTGCCCCGGGACAGTCCTCCTACGAGCAGTACTTC
>few|TRBD2|TRBV7-2|TRBJ2-7
CASSYPSGQVYEQYF
TGTGCCAGCAGCTACCCTAGCGGCCAAGTGTACGAGCAGTACTTC
>.|.|TRBV20-1|TRBJ2-7
CSARRSLLLPDQYF
TGCAGTGCTAGAAGGTCACTCCTCCTTCCTGATCAGTACTTC
>.|TRBD1|TRBV28|TRBJ1-2
CASSLAGQGYGYTF
TGTGCCAGCAGTTTAGCCGGACAGGGGTATGGCTACACCTTC
>few|.|TRBV6-1|TRBJ2-2
CASRDLGELFF
TGTGCCAGCAGAGACCTCGGGGAGCTGTTTTTT
>.|TRBD2|TRBV7-2|TRBJ2-7
CASSLGLASLAYEQYF
TGTGCCAGCAGCCTGGGACTAGCCTCCTTGGCCTACGAGCAGTACTTC
>.|.|TRBV6-2/TRBV6-3|TRBJ1-5
CASSTLGGGYQPQHF
TGTGCCAGCAGTACCCTGGGGGGGGGATATCAGCCCCAGCATTTT
>few|.|TRBV10-3|TRBJ1-2
CAISEPQIDGYTF
TGTGCCATCAGTGAGCCCCAGATTGATGGCTACACCTTC
>.|.|TRBV15|TRBJ2-5
CATSNAGRYQETQYF
TGTGCCACCAGCAACGCGGGGCGATACCAAGAGACCCAGTACTTC
>few|.|TRBV6-5|TRBJ1-2
CASSYSRLSGTGYTF
TGTGCCAGCAGTTACTCGAGATTATCGGGGACGGGCTACACCTTC
>few|.|TRBV7-9|TRBJ2-6
CASTTSGANVLTF
TGTGCCAGCACCACCTCTGGGGCCAACGTCCTGACTTTC
>few|TRBD1|TRBV12-3/TRBV12-4|TRBJ1-1
CASSPPGTGGTEAFF
TGTGCCAGCAGTCCACCGGGGACAGGGGGCACTGAAGCTTTCTTT
>.|.|TRBV4-3|TRBJ1-1
CASSQDPRAEAFF
TGCGCCAGCAGCCAAGACCCCAGGGCTGAAGCTTTCTTT
>.|TRBD2|TRBV30|TRBJ2-5
CAWSVLTSGRETQYF
TGTGCCTGGAGTGTACTGACTAGCGGGAGAGAGACCCAGTACTTC
>.|.|TRBV5-6|TRBJ2-7
CASSLRGREAWEQYF
TGTGCCAGCAGCCTCCGGGGTAGGGAGGCGTGGGAGCAGTACTTC
>.|.|TRBV28|TRBJ2-1
CASSFPKRLDVNEQFF
TGTGCCAGCAGTTTCCCTAAGAGGTTAGACGTCAATGAGCAGTTCTTC
>.|.|TRBV7-9|TRBJ2-7
CASSPVRQFYEQYF
TGTGCCAGCAGCCCAGTCAGACAGTTCTACGAGCAGTACTTC
>.|.|TRBV2|TRBJ1-1
CASRVTGNTEAFF
TGTGCCAGCAGGGTGACAGGGAACACTGAAGCTTTCTTT
>.|.|TRBV20-1|TRBJ1-3
CSASSGPDGNTIYF
TGCAGTGCTTCTTCAGGGCCAGACGGAAACACCATATATTTT